This T cell receptor beta chain was retrieved from a study of OX40 agonist ivuxolimab in advanced cancers. Study context: Patients got intravenous ivuxolimab at 0.01 to 10 mg/kg every 2 weeks. A history of anti-PD-1, anti-PD-L1 or anti-CTLA-4 therapy was acceptable, and approximately 40% had some.

Comment on this clone: What it binds is unknown.

Study-level results: Among some nonresponders, normalized T-cell clonal expansion was also low.

This table comes from immunoSEQ multiplex PCR, and its TCRdb copy is limited to in-frame clones, with some not included. The table lists some 86,000 clones, about 85% of them singletons. Trimming took 6 bases from V and 4 from J, leaving 10 bases between them. The germline CDR1 and CDR2 sequences are PRHDT and FYEKMQ (reference sequence). The CDR3 loop spans 14 amino acids. The TCR originated in an adult with an advanced solid tumor such as melanoma, head and neck, liver or kidney cancer. V is TRBV13 and J is TRBJ2-6, with D uncertain. Sequenced material: CD4+ or CD8+ T cells sorted from blood, taken in a trial of the OX40 agonist ivuxolimab. The CDR3 region is CASRSGGGANVLTF. CDR3 DNA sequence: TGTGCCAGCAGATCCGGCGGCGGGGCCAACGTCCTGACTTTC.